What follows describes a single T cell receptor (beta chain). The data are from a study of CD8 T cells in Susac syndrome. This CDR3 comprises 14 residues. Looked up from germline, CDR1 is SGHVS and CDR2 is FQNEAQ. V lost 5 bases and J lost 6, with 14 bases in between. The patients serving as multiple sclerosis controls were treatment-naive. They had stable or active relapsing-remitting disease and fulfilled revised McDonald criteria. TEMRA cells were FACS-enriched, with CD8+ and CD4+ T cells isolated negatively. Random hexamers were used to reverse transcribe an amount of about 0.45 to 1 ug RNA. Each CDR3 protein gets one entry after TCRdb re-called the immunoSEQ multiplex PCR reads with MiXCR. The sample contains 210,000 or so distinct CDR3 sequences, around 90% of which appear only once.

This sequence originates from a human donor with multiple sclerosis. This chain links TRBV7-8 with TRBJ2-1; D gene ambiguous. Sequences were obtained from CD8+ T cells from PBMCs. CDR3: CASSNERAFNEQFF. DNA for the CDR3: TGTGCCAGCAGCAACGAGCGAGCCTTCAATGAGCAGTTCTTC.